Below, 30 T cell receptor beta chains from the same sample are listed, as sequenced in a study of HIV-infected children after antiretroviral therapy interruption. Unique molecular identifiers were included in an RNA-based 3' RACE TCR library. Each CDR3 protein is one row after TCRdb ran MiXCR on the 3' RACE reads. In the table there are 40,000 or so distinct CDR3 sequences, approximately 7% of which are singletons. Specified treatment: PENTA 11 planned treatment interruption arm or continuous ART arm. The source material was CD45RA+ CD4+ T cells from PBMCs, pooled from several time points, sampled from a donor given antiretroviral therapy, either interrupted or continuous. The subset here: naive CD4+ CD45RA+ CD45RO- T cells. The source is a pool of human donors with HIV.

This clonotype was seen more than once but under ten times. This sequence joins TRBV4-1 and TRBJ2-1; D is ambiguous. CDR1 MGHRA and CDR2 YSYEKL come from the germline V gene. V gave up 0 bases and J gave up 0 bases, with 12 bases separating them. This CDR3 has 17 amino acids. CDR3 nucleotide sequence: TGCGCCAGCAGCCAAGATCCACAGAGTAACTCCTACAATGAGCAGTTCTTC. The encoded protein is CASSQDPQSNSYNEQFF.

The sample holds many counts of this clonotype. V and J are TRBV14 and TRBJ2-1; D is ambiguous. CDR1 is SGHDN, CDR2 FVKESK, per germline. V was pared by 5 bases and J by 0 bases, with 11 bases between. CDR3 length: 15 residues. CDR3 loop: CASSFRRSSYNEQFF. The CDR3 DNA follows: TGTGCCAGCAGCTTCCGGCGGAGCTCCTACAATGAGCAGTTCTTC.

As regards this clonotype: The junction does not match germline at one end; this may be a read error. This chain links TRBV19 with TRBJ1-3, with D maybe TRBD1 (6 bases). The germline CDR1 and CDR2 sequences are LNHDA and SQIVND (reference sequence). This CDR3 spans 14 amino acids. The CDR3 spells CASSIGGSGNTLYF. The CDR3 DNA reads as TGTGCCAGCAGTATAGGGGGTTCTGGAAATACGCTCTATTTT.

This clonotype was found a few times. The rearrangement uses TRBV25-1 and TRBJ1-3; D remains unclear. The CDR3 sequence is 11 residues long. Trimming stripped 3 bases from V and 5 bases from J, with 2 bases between. Germline lookup yields CDR1 MGHDK and CDR2 SYGVNS. The CDR3 region has the DNA TGTGCCAGCAGTGACAGAAACACCATATATTTT. It codes for CASSDRNTIYF.

This clonotype was counted only a few times. The chain combines TRBV28 with TRBJ2-2, with 7 bases that match TRBD2. Trimming removed 3 bases from V and 4 bases from J; junction bases left unmatched: 8. The CDR3 extends over 16 amino acids. Germline V gives CDR1 MDHEN, CDR2 SYDVKM. The CDR3 loop reads CASSFGRWGGTGELFF. In DNA, the CDR3 is TGTGCCAGCAGTTTCGGACGTTGGGGGGGCACCGGGGAGCTGTTTTTT.

At least ten counts were recorded for this clonotype. CDR3 sequence reads: CASSPSGGETQYF. As DNA, the CDR3 is TGTGCCAGCAGCCCCTCAGGGGGAGAGACCCAGTACTTC. The genes are TRBV7-6 and TRBJ2-5; 7 bases match TRBD1. This CDR3 comprises 13 residues. J lost 4 bases, V lost 5 bases, and 4 bases had no gene match. In germline, CDR1 is SGHVS, CDR2 FNYEAQ.

At least ten counts were recorded for this clonotype. The chain recombines TRBV29-1 with TRBJ1-1, with TRBD1 matching 8 bases. Germline V gives CDR1 SQVTM, CDR2 ANQGSEA. The CDR3 has 15 residues. V trimming: 8 bases; J trimming: 0 bases; junction bases outside the gene matches: 11. The CDR3 here is CSYRPRQGLNTEAFF. The CDR3 nucleotides are TGCAGCTACCGACCCCGACAGGGGCTGAACACTGAAGCTTTCTTT.

This clonotype has a handful of counts. This chain uses TRBV6-2 or TRBV6-3 with TRBJ1-1; 9 nucleotides align to TRBD1. Germline CDR1 reads MNHEY; CDR2 reads SVGEGT. J lost 4 bases, V lost 0 bases, and 6 bases had no gene match. The CDR3 contains 16 residues. The CDR3 protein is CASSYSLWDRVTEAFF. In DNA, the CDR3 is TGTGCCAGCAGTTACTCGCTCTGGGACAGGGTCACTGAAGCTTTCTTT.

This clonotype was counted ten times or more. This chain joins TRBV6-2 or TRBV6-3 and TRBJ2-1; the D gene is possibly TRBD2 (5 bases). Looked up from germline, CDR1 is MNHEY and CDR2 is SVGEGT. The CDR3 has 15 amino acids. V lost 6 bases to trimming and J lost 5 bases, with 17 bases between them. Written as DNA, the CDR3 is TGTGCCAGCAGCCCACGGTCTAGCAGGAACAATGAGCAGTTCTTC. Its protein is CASSPRSSRNNEQFF.

The table lists this clonotype with many counts. This sequence joins TRBV11-2 and TRBJ2-3; the match to TRBD2 covers 10 bases. CDR1 and CDR2 (germline): SGHAT, FQNNGV. CDR3 size: 16 residues. With V trimmed by 3 bases and J by 4 bases, 7 bases remained unmatched. Here the CDR3 DNA reads TGTGCCAGCAGCTTTAAACTAGCGGGATCGGCAGATACGCAGTATTTT. The encoded protein is CASSFKLAGSADTQYF.

This clonotype was recorded many times. The V gene is TRBV2, the J gene TRBJ2-2; D call uncertain. V shed 8 bases and J shed 3 bases, with 13 bases lying between them. Looked up from germline, CDR1 is SNHLY and CDR2 is FYNNEI. The CDR3 sequence is 14 residues long. In nucleotides, the CDR3 is TGTGCCAGCTCAGCCGAGCGTGACACCGGGGAGCTGTTTTTT. Protein sequence: CASSAERDTGELFF. The full variable domain, rest sourced from reference TRBV2 and TRBJ2-2, is EPEVTQTPSHQVTQMGQEVILRCVPISNHLYFYWYRQILGQKVEFLVSFYNNEISEKSEIFDDQFSVERPDGSNFTLKIRSTKLEDSAMYFCASSAERDTGELFFGEGSRLTVL.

This clonotype was observed at least ten times. V is TRBV21-1 and J is TRBJ2-5; TRBD1 is the table's D call and was not checked against the DNA. TRBV21-1 represents a pseudogene. This CDR3 contains 15 residues. The DNA for the CDR3 is TGTGCCAGCAGCCCGGCTGGGGGGCAGGCGGAGACCCAGTACTTC. This codes for CASSPAGGQAETQYF.

This clonotype was seen repeatedly, ten times or more. V and J are TRBV5-1 and TRBJ2-5, with D unresolved. CDR3 length: 13 residues. Germline lookup yields CDR1 SGHRS and CDR2 YFSETQ. The V gene lost 4 bases and the J gene lost 2 bases, with 9 bases spanning the gap. CDR3 loop: CASSPRIQETQYF. In DNA form, the CDR3 reads TGCGCCAGCAGCCCACGTATACAAGAGACCCAGTACTTC.

The table lists this clonotype with many counts. This sequence joins TRBV7-2 and TRBJ2-1, with a possible D match to TRBD1 (6 bases). Germline V gene lookup returns CDR1 SGHTA and CDR2 FQGNSA. CDR3 length equals 16 residues. Trimming took 3 bases from V and 2 from J, leaving 14 bases between them. The CDR3 spells CASSFLPGHPYNEQFF. DNA for the CDR3: TGTGCCAGCAGCTTCCTACCGGGACACCCCTACAATGAGCAGTTCTTC.

This clonotype was recorded at least ten times. The chain has TRBV10-3 and TRBJ2-1; D tentatively reads TRBD1 or TRBD2 (6 bases each). Germline CDR1 ENHRY, CDR2 SYGVKD. The V end was cut by 6 bases, the J end by 6 bases, with 12 bases between. The CDR3 has 13 residues. The CDR3 loop is CAIRAGEVNEQFF. Written as DNA, the CDR3 is TGTGCCATCAGGGCAGGGGAGGTCAATGAGCAGTTCTTC.

This clonotype was recorded at least ten times. V gene TRBV10-2 combines with J gene TRBJ2-1, with D possibly TRBD2 on 5 matching bases. Germline values: CDR1 WSHSY, CDR2 SAAADI. The CDR3 has 14 amino acids. The ends were cut back, 9 bases at V and 4 bases at J, with 16 bases in the middle. CDR3 amino acids: CASVDTGNYNEQFF. The CDR3 DNA follows: TGCGCCAGTGTAGATACGGGAAATTACAATGAGCAGTTCTTC.

This clonotype has ten or more counts. This chain joins TRBV11-2 and TRBJ2-7; the D call may be TRBD1 or TRBD2 (5 bases each). Between the trimmed V and J ends, which lost 3 bases and 1 base, there was a span of 10 bases. CDR3 length: 14 residues. Germline CDR1 and CDR2: SGHAT and FQNNGV. CDR3 sequence: CASSFAGGSYEQYF. The CDR3, as DNA: TGTGCCAGCAGCTTCGCTGGGGGTTCCTACGAGCAGTACTTC.

CDR3 amino acids: CASSLVENYGYTF. CDR3 sequence (DNA): TGTGCCAGCAGTTTAGTGGAAAACTATGGCTACACCTTC. The chain employs TRBV12-3 or TRBV12-4 and TRBJ1-2; D not resolved. Trimming stripped 1 base from V and 2 bases from J, with 5 bases between. The CDR3 loop spans 13 amino acids.

This clonotype occurred many times. The rearrangement links TRBV2 to TRBJ1-2, with D possibly matching TRBD1 (5 bases). CDR3 length: 17 residues. Germline CDR1 reads SNHLY; CDR2 reads FYNNEI. Trimming left V 5 bases short and J 4 bases short, with 23 bases between. The CDR3 DNA is TGTGCCAGCAGTCTCCCAGGGACCGAAGCTACCCGCTATGGCTACACCTTC. Its translation: CASSLPGTEATRYGYTF.

This clonotype was picked up many times. The gene calls are TRBV7-9 and TRBJ1-6; D unresolved. Germline loops: CDR1 SEHNR, CDR2 FQNEAQ (reference sequence). The CDR3 runs 13 residues. Trimming cost V 10 bases and J 0 bases, with 7 bases left between them. CDR3 residues: CAMGSSYNSPLHF. The CDR3 region has the DNA TGTGCCATGGGAAGCTCCTATAATTCACCCCTCCACTTT.

This clonotype has ten or more counts. The chain recombines TRBV12-3 or TRBV12-4 with TRBJ2-2; 7 nucleotides match TRBD1. V lost 6 bases, J lost 5 bases, and 15 bases stayed unmatched. This CDR3 region has 17 residues. The CDR3 region is CASSRPTGTVFTGELFF. CDR3 DNA sequence: TGTGCCAGCAGCCGCCCGACAGGGACGGTTTTTACCGGGGAGCTGTTTTTT.

This clonotype was observed many times. The chain combines TRBV5-1 with TRBJ1-1, with unresolved D. The CDR3 is made up of 15 amino acids. Trimming removed 2 bases at V and 2 bases at J, with 13 bases between. Germline loops: CDR1 SGHRS, CDR2 YFSETQ. The CDR3 here is CASSLIPATNTEAFF. The DNA for the CDR3 is TGCGCCAGCAGCTTAATCCCGGCCACTAACACTGAAGCTTTCTTT.

In this sample, this clonotype turned up a few times. The chain combines TRBV7-6 with TRBJ1-4; 8 nucleotides line up with TRBD1. Germline lookup yields CDR1 SGHVS and CDR2 FNYEAQ. The CDR3 extends over 16 amino acids. Unmatched junction bases numbered 12, after V lost 5 bases and J lost 7 bases. Here the CDR3 reads CASSLRDDRGSEKLFF. CDR3 nucleotides: TGTGCCAGCAGCCTAAGGGACGACAGGGGAAGTGAAAAACTGTTTTTT.

This clonotype appeared many times. V usage is TRBV14 and J usage is TRBJ2-1; D ambiguous. The V end was cut by 1 base, the J end by 2 bases, with 12 bases between. Germline CDR1 and CDR2: SGHDN and FVKESK. This CDR3 has 16 residues. CDR3 DNA sequence: TGTGCCAGCAGCCAAGTCGTCGGGCTAGCCTACAATGAGCAGTTCTTC. Its translation is CASSQVVGLAYNEQFF.

This clonotype has at least ten counts. V and J are TRBV12-3 or TRBV12-4 and TRBJ2-6; D uncertain. V gave up 1 base and J gave up 0 bases, with 7 bases separating them. The CDR3 is made up of 16 amino acids. CDR3 loop: CASSLGRISGANVLTF. CDR3 DNA sequence: TGTGCCAGCAGTTTAGGACGGATCTCTGGGGCCAACGTCCTGACTTTC.

This clonotype was counted ten times or more. The chain recombines TRBV29-1 with TRBJ2-1, with 11 bases fitting TRBD2. The CDR3 runs to 15 residues. The germline V gene has CDR1 SQVTM and CDR2 ANQGSEA. The V segment lost 3 bases and the J segment 9 bases; nucleotides outside the gene matches: 10. The CDR3: CSVDRLAGGFGEQFF. The CDR3 coding sequence is TGCAGCGTTGATAGGCTAGCGGGAGGTTTCGGTGAGCAGTTCTTC.

There are a few counts of this clonotype. V usage is TRBV6-2 or TRBV6-3 and J usage is TRBJ1-4; maybe TRBD1 (5 bases). With 7 bases removed from V and 5 bases from J, the gap between germline ends came to 14 bases. This CDR3 has 14 amino acids. The V gene's germline CDR1 is MNHEY and CDR2 SVGEGT. The CDR3 DNA is TGTGCCAGCATGGGTCTCAGGGAAAATGAAAAACTGTTTTTT. It yields the protein CASMGLRENEKLFF.

This clonotype was detected ten times or more. V usage is TRBV11-2 and J usage is TRBJ2-5, with a possible D match to TRBD1 (8 bases). CDR1 and CDR2 (germline): SGHAT, FQNNGV. Trimming pared 5 bases from V and 1 base from J, leaving 23 bases between. The length of the CDR3 is 18 residues. This CDR3 reads CASSPRARTGTIQETQYF. The CDR3 DNA reads TGTGCCAGCAGCCCCAGGGCAAGGACAGGGACTATCCAAGAGACCCAGTACTTC. The full variable domain, rest sourced from reference TRBV11-2 and TRBJ2-5, is EAGVAQSPRYKIIEKRQSVAFWCNPISGHATLYWYQQILGQGPKLLIQFQNNGVVDDSQLPKDRFSAERLKGVDSTLKIQPAKLEDSAVYLCASSPRARTGTIQETQYFGPGTRLLVL.

The rearrangement joins TRBV10-1 to TRBJ2-1; no definite D call. This CDR3 has 11 amino acids. With 5 bases removed from V and 10 bases from J, the gap between germline ends came to 9 bases. Germline V gives CDR1 WNHNN, CDR2 SYGVQD (reference sequence). The CDR3: CASSLGAEQFF. The CDR3 DNA is TGCGCCAGCAGTTTAGGAGCGGAGCAGTTCTTC.

This clonotype has just a few counts. The chain recombines TRBV28 with TRBJ2-2, with D tentatively TRBD1 (7 bases). CDR1 and CDR2 from the germline V gene are MDHEN and SYDVKM. This CDR3 region has 16 residues. V was pared by 6 bases and J by 5 bases, with 19 bases between. In nucleotides, the CDR3 is TGTGCCAGCAGCTCAGGGGGGCTGGGGGCAACCGGGGAGCTGTTTTTT. The encoded protein is CASSSGGLGATGELFF. The entire variable domain, with the rest obtained from reference TRBV28 and TRBJ2-2, is as follows: DVKVTQSSRYLVKRTGEKVFLECVQDMDHENMFWYRQDPGLGLRLIYFSYDVKMKEKGDIPEGYSVSREKKERFSLILESASTNQTSMYLCASSSGGLGATGELFFGEGSRLTVL.